This T cell receptor (beta chain) came from a study of blood T cell repertoires in COVID-19. Study background: Acute and convalescent COVID-19 specimens originated in the United States, Italy and Spain. The analysed material was cDNA or gDNA that came from T cells, B-cell-depleted T cells, or PBMCs.

Per the study methods: Estimates of nucleated cell counts were drawn from the amplification of reference gene primers. TCRdb's table, derived via immunoSEQ multiplex PCR, lists solely in-frame clones and lacks some. V, J and clone size are those of that table, while D and trimming were read from the DNA. The data contain about 150,000 clones, under 85% of them singletons. The Seattle site enrolled patients during active infection and followed them longitudinally. CDR3 length: 15 amino acids. The germline V gene encodes CDR1 SGHTA and CDR2 FQGNSA. V was pared by 5 bases and J by 8 bases, with 8 bases of the junction left unmatched.

The receptor's source is a man in his 60s with COVID-19, enrolled during active disease. Sequenced material: peripheral blood. This chain connects TRBV7-2 to TRBJ1-6; 8 bases align to TRBD1. Here the CDR3 DNA reads TGTGCCAGCAGCACTGGACAGGGCCTTTATTCACCCCTCCACTTT. Translated: CASSTGQGLYSPLHF.